The 27 T cell receptor beta chains in this list originate from one sample, sequenced in a study of regulatory T cells in long-lasting Graves disease. Building of the TCR beta libraries involved iRepertoire HTBI primers and Arm-PCR of CDR3 regions. Each CDR3 protein is one row after TCRdb ran MiXCR on the multiplex PCR reads. The sample contains 650,000 to 700,000 distinct CDR3 sequences, around 30% of which appear only once. Regarding time point: persistent/refractory GD, antithyroid drugs over 5 years with positive TRAb. The TCR library was prepared using RNA isolated from PBMCs. Sequencing used peripheral blood mononuclear cells (PBMCs), obtained when the disease was refractory, from a patient treated with antithyroid drugs. The receptors stem from a female donor with Graves disease.

This clonotype was observed at least ten times. The chain combines TRBV28 with TRBJ1-2; 9 nucleotides agree with TRBD1. In germline, CDR1 is MDHEN, CDR2 SYDVKM. Losses at the gene ends were 6 bases for V and 4 bases for J; bases not matched to a gene: 3. The CDR3 is 13 amino acids. The CDR3 DNA reads as TGTGCCAGCAGGCTACAGGGGGCCTATGGCTACACCTTC. As protein: CASRLQGAYGYTF.

The CDR3 is CSARAPRLRQETQYF. In nucleotides, the CDR3 is TGCAGTGCTAGAGCCCCGAGACTGCGTCAAGAGACCCAGTACTTC. The J gene is TRBJ2-5, the V gene TRBV20-1; D is undetermined. Trimming took off 1 base at V and 2 bases at J, with 14 bases between the two ends. There are 15 residues in the CDR3. Germline V gene data show CDR1 as DFQATT and CDR2 as SNEGSKA (reference sequence).

This clonotype turned up a few times. The chain uses TRBV12-3 or TRBV12-4 and TRBJ1-4, with D perhaps TRBD1 (6 bases). Trimming took off 1 base at V and 0 bases at J, with 12 bases between the two ends. The CDR3 sequence is 17 residues long. CDR3 nucleotide sequence: TGTGCCAGCAGTTTAGAGGGACACCGTGCAACTAATGAAAAACTGTTTTTT. This sequence encodes CASSLEGHRATNEKLFF.

This clonotype has just a few counts. One end of the junction is discordant with germline, which a read error may explain. The V call is TRBV5-5, the J call TRBJ1-6; 8 bases are a match to TRBD1. Germline CDR1 is SGHKS and CDR2 is YYEKEE (reference sequence). The CDR3 is 16 amino acids. The CDR3 protein is CASNLWPGGINSPLHF. CDR3 nucleotide sequence: TGTGCCAGCAACTTGTGGCCAGGGGGCATTAATTCACCCCTCCACTTT.

The sample holds many counts of this clonotype. V is TRBV12-3 or TRBV12-4 and J is TRBJ2-2; possibly TRBD1 for D (5 bases). Trimming left V 10 bases short and J 7 bases short, with 16 bases between. The CDR3 runs 13 residues. The CDR3 nucleotides read TGTGCCACTTCGCCAGGGCCTAACGGGGAGCTGTTTTTT. It encodes CATSPGPNGELFF.

This clonotype was observed at least ten times. This chain joins TRBV12-3 or TRBV12-4 and TRBJ2-7; D is unclear. This CDR3 has 11 residues. V was pared by 6 bases and J by 3 bases, with 6 bases between. As DNA, the CDR3 is TGTGCCAGCAGCGTAGACTACGAGCAGTACTTC. Its translation is CASSVDYEQYF.

This clonotype was observed many times. The rearrangement uses TRBV6-1 and TRBJ2-5, with no clear D. CDR1 and CDR2 from the germline V gene are MNHNS and SASEGT. This CDR3 has 12 residues. Trimming removed 6 bases from V and 8 bases from J, with 13 bases in between. CDR3 nucleotide sequence: TGTGCCAGCAGAATCGGACCGGAAACCCAGTACTTC. Its translation is CASRIGPETQYF.

The gene calls are TRBV2 and TRBJ2-3, with TRBD2 identical over 9 bases. J lost 5 bases, V lost 4 bases, and 7 bases had no gene match. Germline V gene lookup returns CDR1 SNHLY and CDR2 FYNNEI. This CDR3 contains 15 residues. The CDR3 loop is CASSGGLAGIDTQYF. The DNA of the CDR3 is TGTGCCAGCAGTGGTGGTCTAGCGGGGATAGATACGCAGTATTTT.

In this sample, this clonotype turned up many times. In DNA, the CDR3 is TGTGCCAGCAGGCCTATCCAAGAGACCCAGTACTTC. Protein product: CASRPIQETQYF. V usage is TRBV27 and J usage is TRBJ2-5; D not resolved. From germline, CDR1 is MNHEY and CDR2 SMNVEV (reference sequence). The CDR3 consists of 12 residues. V was shortened by 6 bases and J by 1 base, with 6 bases between the two germline ends.

The genes are TRBV20-1 and TRBJ2-3; 8 nucleotides match TRBD2. This CDR3 has 13 amino acids. In germline, CDR1 is DFQATT, CDR2 SNEGSKA (reference sequence). V lost 5 bases and J lost 8; bases outside the gene matches: 9. The CDR3 sequence is CSAGTSGEGTQYF. CDR3 nucleotides: TGCAGTGCTGGGACTAGTGGCGAAGGTACGCAGTATTTT.

The V gene is TRBV11-3, the J gene TRBJ2-1; 9 positions agree with TRBD2. Germline V CDR1 and CDR2: SGHNT, YENEEA. Losses at the gene ends were 5 bases for V and 0 bases for J; bases not matched to a gene: 5. The CDR3 is made up of 16 amino acids. The CDR3 DNA sequence: TGTGCCAGCAGCCCGAATAGCGGGAGCTCCTACAATGAGCAGTTCTTC. Protein: CASSPNSGSSYNEQFF.

This sequence joins TRBV20-1 and TRBJ2-7, with D possibly being TRBD1 (5 bases). Germline-derived CDR1 and CDR2 are DFQATT and SNEGSKA (reference sequence). Trimming stripped 1 base from V and 1 base from J, with 14 bases between. The CDR3 consists of 15 residues. In DNA form, the CDR3 reads TGCAGTGCTAGAGGGCAGGGTAAGGGATCCTACGAGCAGTACTTC. Amino acids: CSARGQGKGSYEQYF.

In its sample, this clonotype was seen a few times. The rearrangement uses TRBV3-1 and TRBJ1-5; D uncertain. Trimming cost V 0 bases and J 8 bases, with 8 bases left between them. The CDR3 has 13 amino acids. CDR1 and CDR2 (germline): LGHDT, YNNKEL (reference sequence). The CDR3 region has the DNA TGTGCCAGCAGCCAAGATGCGGGAGAGCCCCAGCATTTT. Its protein is CASSQDAGEPQHF.

V is TRBV7-2 and J is TRBJ2-7; 9 nucleotides match TRBD2. Germline CDR1 is SGHTA and CDR2 is FQGNSA. The V and J ends lost 3 bases and 6 bases, in that order; junction bases with no gene match: 6. This CDR3 has 14 residues. The CDR3 spells CASSFSPSGIEQYF. The CDR3 bases are TGTGCCAGCAGCTTTAGTCCTAGCGGGATCGAGCAGTACTTC. Complete variable domain (other parts from reference TRBV7-2 and TRBJ2-7): GAGVSQSPSNKVTEKGKDVELRCDPISGHTALYWYRQSLGQGLEFLIYFQGNSAPDKSGLPSDRFSAERTGGSVSTLTIQRTQQEDSAVYLCASSFSPSGIEQYFGPGTRLTVT.

The V call is TRBV11-2, the J call TRBJ2-7, with 10 bases identical to TRBD1. V was pared by 5 bases and J by 4 bases, with 8 bases of the junction left unmatched. The germline gives CDR1 SGHAT, CDR2 FQNNGV. The CDR3 has 15 residues. CDR3 bases: TGTGCCAGCAGCCGCCGGGACAGGGGCATATACGAGCAGTACTTC. It is translated as CASSRRDRGIYEQYF.

The chain has TRBV7-9 and TRBJ2-7, with 8 bases matching TRBD2. The germline gives CDR1 SEHNR, CDR2 FQNEAQ (reference sequence). V shed 5 bases and J 7 bases; nucleotides not matched to a gene: 10. The CDR3 sequence is 14 residues long. This CDR3 reads CASSPSTSAGEQYF. CDR3 nucleotides: TGTGCCAGCAGCCCATCGACTAGCGCGGGGGAGCAGTACTTC. Based on the CDR3 plus reference TRBV7-9 and TRBJ2-7, the full variable domain is DTGVSQNPRHKITKRGQNVTFRCDPISEHNRLYWYRQTLGQGPEFLTYFQNEAQLEKSRLLSDRFSAERPKGSFSTLEIQRTEQGDSAMYLCASSPSTSAGEQYFGPGTRLTVT.

The DNA of the CDR3 is TGTGCCAGCAGTTCCCGAGGTTGGCTGGAGACCCAGTACTTC. The encoded protein is CASSSRGWLETQYF. The chain uses TRBV27 and TRBJ2-5, with D uncertain. Germline V CDR1 and CDR2: MNHEY, SMNVEV (reference sequence). V was trimmed by 4 bases and J by 5 bases, leaving 14 bases between them. CDR3 length: 14 amino acids.

The chain employs TRBV11-2 and TRBJ2-7; 9 positions agree with TRBD1. The CDR3 spans 17 residues. The V segment lost 6 bases and the J segment 4 bases; nucleotides outside the gene matches: 16. The germline gives CDR1 SGHAT, CDR2 FQNNGV. CDR3 nucleotides: TGTGCCAGCAGTTTTACCCCCATTGACAGGGGGGGGTACGAGCAGTACTTC. As protein: CASSFTPIDRGGYEQYF.

This CDR3 reads CASSSFRTGGTFLNTEAFF. The CDR3 nucleotides are TGTGCCAGCAGCTCCTTTCGTACAGGGGGAACTTTCCTGAACACTGAAGCTTTCTTT. This chain links TRBV7-2 with TRBJ1-1, with 8 bases aligning to TRBD1. The CDR3 is 19 amino acids. V was clipped by 4 bases and J by 0 bases; unmatched bases: 16. The V gene's germline CDR1 is SGHTA and CDR2 FQGNSA.

This clonotype was counted ten times or more. V gene TRBV12-3 or TRBV12-4 combines with J gene TRBJ2-7; 9 nucleotides align to TRBD1. The CDR3 contains 16 residues. With V trimmed by 6 bases and J by 2 bases, 11 bases remained unmatched. CDR3 loop: CASSLRQGVSPYEQYF. CDR3 DNA: TGTGCCAGCAGCCTTCGACAGGGGGTTTCACCCTACGAGCAGTACTTC.

This clonotype was counted once. The junction departs from germline at one end; a sequencing error may be responsible. This chain joins TRBV5-1 and TRBJ1-1, with D maybe TRBD1 (6 bases). Per the germline V gene, CDR1 is SGHRS and CDR2 is YFSETQ. The CDR3 is 15 residues long. CDR3 amino acids: CASSLVVAGDTDAFF. CDR3 DNA sequence: TGCGCCAGCAGCTTGGTTGTCGCAGGGGACACTGACGCTTTCTTT.

This clonotype showed up just a few times. This rearrangement joins TRBV7-9 to TRBJ2-7; tentative D call: TRBD1 (6 bases). The CDR3 length is 13 residues. Trimming cost V 6 bases and J 4 bases, with 13 bases left between them. Per the germline V gene, CDR1 is SEHNR and CDR2 is FQNEAQ (reference sequence). In DNA, the CDR3 is TGTGCCAGCAGTCCCACAGGGCTGTACGAGCAGTACTTC. This gives the protein CASSPTGLYEQYF.

This clonotype was detected only a few times. This chain connects TRBV6-2 or TRBV6-3 to TRBJ1-1, with 10 bases fitting TRBD1. CDR3 length: 16 amino acids. After removal of 7 bases from V and 0 bases from J, the junction contained 8 bases not matched to a gene. Germline CDR1 MNHEY, CDR2 SVGEGT. CDR3 region: CASNHRDRGLNTEAFF. The CDR3 region has the DNA TGTGCCAGCAACCACCGGGACAGGGGATTGAACACTGAAGCTTTCTTT.

V and J are TRBV10-2 and TRBJ1-1, with D perhaps TRBD1 (5 bases). This CDR3 region has 14 residues. The V end lost 4 bases, the J end lost 6 bases, and 15 bases lay between the germline ends. Germline CDR1 and CDR2: WSHSY and SAAADI. The CDR3 spells CASSVSGRAPEAFF. In DNA, the CDR3 is TGCGCCAGCAGTGTCTCAGGGAGGGCCCCTGAAGCTTTCTTT.

The chain combines TRBV29-1 with TRBJ2-7; D is unresolved. This CDR3 has 10 residues. V was pared by 5 bases and J by 3 bases, with 5 bases between. In germline, CDR1 is SQVTM, CDR2 ANQGSEA. The CDR3 nucleotides are TGCAGCGTTAAGGGCTACGAGCAGTACTTC. The encoded protein is CSVKGYEQYF.

The chain is built from TRBV5-1 and TRBJ2-4; D may be TRBD1 (5 bases). Deletions cut 1 base from V and 0 bases from J, with 11 bases between. CDR3 length: 16 residues. Germline CDR1 is SGHRS and CDR2 is YFSETQ. The CDR3 sequence is CASSLSAGLAKNIQYF. The CDR3 DNA sequence: TGCGCCAGCAGCTTGAGCGCAGGGCTAGCCAAAAACATTCAGTACTTC. Based on the CDR3 plus reference TRBV5-1 and TRBJ2-4, the full variable domain is KAGVTQTPRYLIKTRGQQVTLSCSPISGHRSVSWYQQTPGQGLQFLFEYFSETQRNKGNFPGRFSGRQFSNSRSEMNVSTLELGDSALYLCASSLSAGLAKNIQYFGAGTRLSVL.

Details on this clonotype: A much more abundant neighbour one base away suggests this may be a read error. The gene calls are TRBV11-2 and TRBJ2-7; D could derive from TRBD1 or TRBD2 (7 bases each). Deletions cut 4 bases from V and 3 bases from J, with 25 bases between. Germline-derived CDR1 and CDR2 are SGHAT and FQNNGV. CDR3 length: 18 residues. CDR3 DNA sequence: TGTGCCAGCAGCTCAATCCGCCAAAGGGGGCGGGGGAGCTACGAGCAGTACTTC. Its protein is CASSSIRQRGRGSYEQYF.